The 18 T cell receptor beta chains presented below share a single source sample, sequenced in a study of Graves' ophthalmopathy and Graves' hyperthyroidism. TCR beta CDR3 amplification used RNA transcripts. Second-round multiplex PCR came after first-round RT-PCR with HTBI primers. TCRdb analysed the multiplex PCR reads with MiXCR anew, one entry per CDR3 protein. The sample records 200,000 to 250,000 distinct CDR3 sequences, 20% to 25% being singletons. The sample was peripheral blood. These receptors originate from a woman aged 45-59 years with Graves' ophthalmopathy.

This clonotype was observed at least ten times. The V call is TRBV5-8, the J call TRBJ2-5, with 10 bases aligning to TRBD2. Per germline, CDR1 SGHTS and CDR2 YDEGEE. This CDR3 has 16 residues. J was trimmed by 1 base and V by 2 bases; bases with no gene match: 5. The CDR3 bases are TGTGCCAGCAGCTTTCTAGCGGGAGTGAGCCAAGAGACCCAGTACTTC. Amino acid sequence: CASSFLAGVSQETQYF.

This clonotype was counted at least ten times. The V and J genes are TRBV6-1 and TRBJ1-2; 12 bases align to TRBD1. Per germline, CDR1 MNHNS and CDR2 SASEGT. Unmatched junction bases numbered 13, after V lost 6 bases and J lost 8 bases. The CDR3 length is 16 residues. CDR3: CASSPELGTGGSGYTF. CDR3 bases: TGTGCCAGCAGCCCCGAACTAGGGACAGGGGGCAGCGGCTACACCTTC.

There are a few counts of this clonotype. V gene TRBV12-3 or TRBV12-4 combines with J gene TRBJ2-5, with D perhaps given as TRBD1 or TRBD2 (6 bases each). Trimming took off 5 bases at V and 2 bases at J, with 24 bases between the two ends. The CDR3 sequence is 18 residues long. CDR3 sequence reads: CASSPIGGSTLQQETQYF. CDR3 sequence (DNA): TGTGCCAGCAGTCCAATAGGGGGGTCCACGCTACAACAAGAGACCCAGTACTTC.

This clonotype has a count of ten or more. The chain combines TRBV6-1 with TRBJ1-6, with D unclear. The ends were cut back, 6 bases at V and 7 bases at J, with 13 bases in the middle. Germline CDR1 and CDR2: MNHNS and SASEGT. The CDR3 consists of 14 residues. CDR3 loop: CASSSRTGNSPLHF. The CDR3 DNA reads as TGTGCCAGCAGCTCCCGGACCGGGAATTCACCCCTCCACTTT.

The sample holds many counts of this clonotype. This chain uses TRBV29-1 with TRBJ2-7; D not certain. Trimming took off 2 bases at V and 2 bases at J, with 7 bases between the two ends. The V gene's germline CDR1 is SQVTM and CDR2 ANQGSEA. The CDR3 sequence is 12 residues long. CDR3 protein: CSVESGTYEQYF. Written as DNA, the CDR3 is TGCAGCGTTGAATCCGGTACCTACGAGCAGTACTTC.

This clonotype was observed at least ten times. The chain employs TRBV6-2 or TRBV6-3 and TRBJ1-1, with 7 bases matching TRBD1. V lost 2 bases and J lost 11; bases outside the gene matches: 8. The CDR3 runs 13 residues. From germline, CDR1 is MNHEY and CDR2 SVGEGT. As DNA, the CDR3 is TGTGCCAGCAGTTACCCCTACAGGGGCCACGCTTTCTTT. Amino acid sequence: CASSYPYRGHAFF.

This clonotype was recorded at least ten times. As DNA, the CDR3 is TGCAGTGCTAGACAACAGCGAGACTTATACGAGCAGTACTTC. Amino acid sequence: CSARQQRDLYEQYF. V usage is TRBV20-1 and J usage is TRBJ2-7; no reliable D call. The CDR3 length is 14 residues. With 2 bases removed from V and 4 bases from J, the gap between germline ends came to 15 bases. Germline V gene data show CDR1 as DFQATT and CDR2 as SNEGSKA (reference sequence).

The genes are TRBV6-1 and TRBJ1-5; 8 nucleotides align to TRBD1. The length of the CDR3 is 14 residues. The germline gives CDR1 MNHNS, CDR2 SASEGT. Trimming removed 6 bases from V and 4 bases from J; junction bases left unmatched: 5. Written as DNA, the CDR3 is TGTGCCAGCAGCCCTCACAGGGGGAATCAGCCCCAGCATTTT. Amino acid sequence: CASSPHRGNQPQHF.

A few counts support this clonotype. This sequence joins TRBV7-6 and TRBJ1-1, with TRBD1 identical over 11 bases. Germline V gene lookup returns CDR1 SGHVS and CDR2 FNYEAQ. V was pared by 4 bases and J by 7 bases, with 2 bases of the junction left unmatched. CDR3 length: 13 amino acids. The CDR3 spells CASSSGQGVEAFF. In DNA form, the CDR3 reads TGTGCCAGCAGCTCGGGACAGGGGGTTGAAGCTTTCTTT.

There are many counts of this clonotype. The chain uses TRBV6-1 and TRBJ1-2; tentatively, D is TRBD1 (6 bases). Germline V gene sequence: CDR1 MNHNS, CDR2 SASEGT. Trimming left V 4 bases short and J 5 bases short, with 14 bases between. This CDR3 spans 14 amino acids. CDR3 sequence reads: CASSGTASKYGYTF. CDR3 nucleotide sequence: TGTGCCAGCAGTGGGACAGCCTCCAAGTATGGCTACACCTTC.

This clonotype appeared many times. The genes are TRBV15 and TRBJ2-2; D unresolved. V was shortened by 0 bases and J by 4 bases, with 3 bases between the two germline ends. CDR1 and CDR2 from the germline V gene are LNHNV and YYDKDF (reference sequence). This CDR3 is built from 13 residues. CDR3 protein: CATSRDGTGELFF. The CDR3 DNA reads as TGTGCCACCAGCAGAGATGGCACCGGGGAGCTGTTTTTT.

The chain recombines TRBV5-1 with TRBJ2-3; a possible D gene is TRBD2 (5 bases). In germline, CDR1 is SGHRS, CDR2 YFSETQ. V lost 3 bases, J lost 1 base, and 9 bases lay in between. The CDR3 length is 14 residues. The CDR3 sequence is CASSWESGTDTQYF. The CDR3 nucleotides read TGCGCCAGCAGCTGGGAGAGCGGCACAGATACGCAGTATTTT.

The sample holds many counts of this clonotype. The chain uses TRBV7-9 and TRBJ2-7; TRBD2 matches 14 bases. The CDR3 contains 16 residues. CDR1 SEHNR and CDR2 FQNEAQ come from the germline V gene (reference sequence). V dropped 5 bases and J dropped 3; count of bases not matched to a gene: 6. This CDR3 reads CASSQKTSGRVYEQYF. The CDR3 DNA follows: TGTGCCAGCAGCCAAAAGACTAGCGGGAGGGTCTACGAGCAGTACTTC. The whole variable domain, filled in from reference TRBV7-9 and TRBJ2-7, reads DTGVSQNPRHKITKRGQNVTFRCDPISEHNRLYWYRQTLGQGPEFLTYFQNEAQLEKSRLLSDRFSAERPKGSFSTLEIQRTEQGDSAMYLCASSQKTSGRVYEQYFGPGTRLTVT.

This clonotype appeared a few times. V gene TRBV20-1 combines with J gene TRBJ2-7; D not resolved. Trimming shortened V by 1 base and J by 3 bases, and 10 bases separated the two germline ends. Per germline, CDR1 DFQATT and CDR2 SNEGSKA (reference sequence). CDR3 length: 13 amino acids. The CDR3, as DNA: TGCAGTGCTAGAGGGCTGACCGGCTACGAGCAGTACTTC. It translates to CSARGLTGYEQYF.

This clonotype occurred many times. V and J are TRBV7-8 and TRBJ2-7; D assignment may be TRBD1 or TRBD2 (6 bases each). Trimming shortened V by 5 bases and J by 2 bases, and 19 bases separated the two germline ends. There are 16 residues in the CDR3. From germline, CDR1 is SGHVS and CDR2 FQNEAQ. As DNA, the CDR3 is TGTGCCAGCAGCCCCGATAGGGGGGAAAAGGCCTACGAGCAGTACTTC. The encoded protein is CASSPDRGEKAYEQYF.

This sequence joins TRBV7-8 and TRBJ2-3; no definite D call. The CDR3 consists of 14 residues. Per germline, CDR1 SGHVS and CDR2 FQNEAQ. V lost 3 bases, J lost 5 bases, and 12 bases lay in between. CDR3 nucleotide sequence: TGTGCCAGCAGCTTTCGGACGCCACTAGATACGCAGTATTTT. This encodes CASSFRTPLDTQYF.

The sample holds many counts of this clonotype. The genes are TRBV5-1 and TRBJ2-7; tentative D call: TRBD2 (6 bases). The CDR3 totals 15 residues. Germline values: CDR1 SGHRS, CDR2 YFSETQ. Trimming removed 4 bases at V and 0 bases at J, with 14 bases between. The CDR3 is CASSGAGTDSYEQYF. CDR3 bases: TGCGCCAGCAGCGGGGCCGGGACTGACTCCTACGAGCAGTACTTC. Full variable domain (outside the CDR3, taken from reference TRBV5-1 and TRBJ2-7): KAGVTQTPRYLIKTRGQQVTLSCSPISGHRSVSWYQQTPGQGLQFLFEYFSETQRNKGNFPGRFSGRQFSNSRSEMNVSTLELGDSALYLCASSGAGTDSYEQYFGPGTRLTVT.

At least ten counts were recorded for this clonotype. The V gene is TRBV5-4, the J gene TRBJ1-5; D perhaps matches TRBD1 (5 bases). Deletions cut 2 bases from V and 0 bases from J, with 6 bases between. CDR3 length: 14 residues. In germline, CDR1 is SGHNT, CDR2 YYREEE (reference sequence). The DNA for the CDR3 is TGTGCCAGCAGCTTTCAGGGTAGCAATCAGCCCCAGCATTTT. This translates into CASSFQGSNQPQHF.